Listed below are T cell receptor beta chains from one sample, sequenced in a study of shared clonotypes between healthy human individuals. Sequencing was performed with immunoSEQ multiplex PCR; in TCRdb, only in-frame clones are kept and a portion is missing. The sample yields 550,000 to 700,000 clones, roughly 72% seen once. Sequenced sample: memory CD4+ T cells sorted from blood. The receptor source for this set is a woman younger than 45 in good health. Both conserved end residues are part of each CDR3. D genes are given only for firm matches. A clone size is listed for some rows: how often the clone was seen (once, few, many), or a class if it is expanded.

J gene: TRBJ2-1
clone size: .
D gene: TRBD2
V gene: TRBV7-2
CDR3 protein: CASSSTSGGYNEQFF
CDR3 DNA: TGTGCCAGCAGCTCAACTAGCGGGGGGTACAATGAGCAGTTCTTC

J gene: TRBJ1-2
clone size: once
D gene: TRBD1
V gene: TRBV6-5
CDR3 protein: CASNTGTGTFRGYTF
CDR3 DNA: TGTGCCAGCAACACCGGGACAGGGACATTTCGAGGCTACACCTTC

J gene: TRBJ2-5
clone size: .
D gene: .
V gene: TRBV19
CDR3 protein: CATSLGQIQETQYF
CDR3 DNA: TGTGCCACCAGCTTAGGACAGATCCAAGAGACCCAGTACTTC

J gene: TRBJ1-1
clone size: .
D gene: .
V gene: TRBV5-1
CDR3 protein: CASSGGLRNTEAFF
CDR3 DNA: TGCGCCAGCAGCGGGGGACTGAGGAACACTGAAGCTTTCTTT

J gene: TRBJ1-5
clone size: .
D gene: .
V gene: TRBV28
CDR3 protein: CASSEGGGFSNQPQHF
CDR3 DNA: TGTGCCAGCAGTGAAGGGGGGGGATTTAGCAATCAGCCCCAGCATTTT

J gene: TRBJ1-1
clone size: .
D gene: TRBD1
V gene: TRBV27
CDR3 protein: CASSPRQGRHEAFF
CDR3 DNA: TGTGCCAGCAGTCCCCGACAGGGTCGGCACGAAGCTTTCTTT

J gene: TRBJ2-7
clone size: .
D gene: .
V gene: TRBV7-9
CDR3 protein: CASSLRGNLNEQYF
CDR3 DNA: TGTGCCAGCAGCTTACGGGGTAATCTGAACGAGCAGTACTTC

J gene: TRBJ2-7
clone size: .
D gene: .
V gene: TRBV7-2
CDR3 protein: CASSLVGALSSYEQYF
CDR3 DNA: TGTGCCAGCAGCTTAGTGGGCGCACTAAGCTCCTACGAGCAGTACTTC

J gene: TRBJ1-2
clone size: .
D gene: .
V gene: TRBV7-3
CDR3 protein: CASSASGVRGYTF
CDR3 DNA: TGTGCCAGCAGCGCAAGTGGGGTACGTGGCTACACCTTC

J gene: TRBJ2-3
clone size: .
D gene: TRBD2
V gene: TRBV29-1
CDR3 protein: CSVGKTSGNPDTQYF
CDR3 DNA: TGCAGCGTTGGGAAGACTAGCGGGAACCCAGATACGCAGTATTTT

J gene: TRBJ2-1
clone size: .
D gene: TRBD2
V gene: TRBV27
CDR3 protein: CASSLQPEGRGQFF
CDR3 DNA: TGTGCCAGCAGTTTACAACCCGAGGGGAGGGGGCAGTTCTTC

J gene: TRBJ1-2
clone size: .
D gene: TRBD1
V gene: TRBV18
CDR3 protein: CASSPPPDRVGYTF
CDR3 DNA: TGTGCCAGCTCACCACCTCCGGACAGGGTCGGCTACACCTTC

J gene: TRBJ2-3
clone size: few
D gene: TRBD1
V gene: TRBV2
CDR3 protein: CASKGAVSTDTQYF
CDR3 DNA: TGTGCCAGCAAGGGGGCGGTCAGCACAGATACGCAGTATTTT

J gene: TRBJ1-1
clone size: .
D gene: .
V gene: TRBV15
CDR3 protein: CATSRDRNLNTEAFF
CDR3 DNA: TGTGCCACCAGCAGAGATAGGAATCTAAACACTGAAGCTTTCTTT

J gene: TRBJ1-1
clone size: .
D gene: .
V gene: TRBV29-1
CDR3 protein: CSQTTGTEAFF
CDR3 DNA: TGCAGTCAAACTACGGGCACTGAAGCTTTCTTT

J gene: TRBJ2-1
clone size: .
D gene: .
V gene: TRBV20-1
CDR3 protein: CSASILDEQFF
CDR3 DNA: TGCAGTGCTAGCATCCTGGATGAGCAGTTCTTC

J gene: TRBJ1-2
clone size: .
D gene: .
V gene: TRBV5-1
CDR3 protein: CASSLDPGPYGYTF
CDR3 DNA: TGCGCCAGCAGCTTGGACCCGGGCCCGTATGGCTACACCTTC

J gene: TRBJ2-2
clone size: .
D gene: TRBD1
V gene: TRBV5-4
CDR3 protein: CASSLGQGFTGELFF
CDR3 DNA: TGTGCCAGCAGCTTGGGACAGGGATTCACCGGGGAGCTGTTTTTT

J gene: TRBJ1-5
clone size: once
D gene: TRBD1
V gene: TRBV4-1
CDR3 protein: CASGQPQSGGPQHF
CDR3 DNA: TGCGCCAGCGGGCAACCACAGTCAGGGGGGCCCCAGCATTTT

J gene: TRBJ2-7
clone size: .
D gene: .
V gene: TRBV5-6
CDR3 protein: CASSPLDYYEQYF
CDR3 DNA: TGTGCCAGCAGCCCATTAGACTACTACGAGCAGTACTTC

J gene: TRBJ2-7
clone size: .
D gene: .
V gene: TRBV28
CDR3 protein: CASNRFPLGEQYF
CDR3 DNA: TGTGCCAGCAATAGGTTTCCACTGGGCGAGCAGTACTTC

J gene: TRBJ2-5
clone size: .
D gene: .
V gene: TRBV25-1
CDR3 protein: CASSDPPAQFPAAETQYF
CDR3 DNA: TGTGCCAGCAGTGACCCCCCGGCCCAGTTTCCCGCGGCGGAGACCCAGTACTTC

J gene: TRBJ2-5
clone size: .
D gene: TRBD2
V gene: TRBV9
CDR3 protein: CASSGLGTSGGIQETQYF
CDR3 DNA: TGTGCCAGCAGCGGGCTTGGGACTAGCGGGGGGATCCAAGAGACCCAGTACTTC

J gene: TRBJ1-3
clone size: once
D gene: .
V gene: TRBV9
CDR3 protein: CASSGSRAGNTIYF
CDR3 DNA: TGTGCCAGCAGCGGAAGCAGGGCTGGAAACACCATATATTTT

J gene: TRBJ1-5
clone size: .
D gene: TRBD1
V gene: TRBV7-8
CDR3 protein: CASSTSPQGAIQPQHF
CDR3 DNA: TGTGCCAGCAGCACCTCCCCACAGGGGGCTATACAGCCCCAGCATTTT

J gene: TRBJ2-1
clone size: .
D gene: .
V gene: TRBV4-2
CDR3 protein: CASSQVGLQFLNEQFF
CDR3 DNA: TGTGCCAGCAGCCAAGTCGGGCTACAGTTCCTCAATGAGCAGTTCTTC

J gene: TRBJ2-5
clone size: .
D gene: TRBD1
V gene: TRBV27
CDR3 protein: CASSTGDRGIIETQYF
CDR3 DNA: TGTGCCAGCAGTACGGGGGACAGGGGAATAATCGAGACCCAGTACTTC

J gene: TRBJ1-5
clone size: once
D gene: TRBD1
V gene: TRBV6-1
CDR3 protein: CASSLTGTAVKPQHF
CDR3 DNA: TGTGCCAGCAGCCTCACCGGGACAGCGGTAAAGCCCCAGCATTTT

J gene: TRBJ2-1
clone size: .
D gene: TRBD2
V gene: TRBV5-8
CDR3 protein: CASSLMTSGRLEQFF
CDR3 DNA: TGTGCCAGCAGCCTGATGACTAGCGGGAGACTTGAGCAGTTCTTC

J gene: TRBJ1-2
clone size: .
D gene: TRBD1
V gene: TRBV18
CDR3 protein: CASSPDRDSNYGYTF
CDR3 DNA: TGTGCCAGCTCACCGGACAGGGATTCTAACTATGGCTACACCTTC

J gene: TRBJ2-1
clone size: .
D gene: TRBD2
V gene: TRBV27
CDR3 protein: CASSSLAGERSEQFF
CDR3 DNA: TGTGCCAGCAGTTCTCTAGCGGGAGAGCGGAGCGAGCAGTTCTTC

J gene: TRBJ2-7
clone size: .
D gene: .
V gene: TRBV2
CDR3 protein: CASSIIESSYEQYF
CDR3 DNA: TGTGCCAGCAGTATTATAGAGAGCTCCTACGAGCAGTACTTC

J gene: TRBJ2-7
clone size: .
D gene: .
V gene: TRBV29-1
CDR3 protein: CSVGRSYSYEQYF
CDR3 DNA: TGCAGCGTTGGTCGTTCCTACTCCTACGAGCAGTACTTC

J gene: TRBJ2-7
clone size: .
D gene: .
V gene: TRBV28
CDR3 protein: CAPTRQGHEQYF
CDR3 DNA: TGTGCCCCTACGAGGCAGGGCCACGAGCAGTACTTC

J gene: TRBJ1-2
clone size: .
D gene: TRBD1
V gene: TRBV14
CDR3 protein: CASSLGQETGYTF
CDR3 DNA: TGTGCCAGCAGCCTGGGACAGGAGACTGGCTACACCTTC

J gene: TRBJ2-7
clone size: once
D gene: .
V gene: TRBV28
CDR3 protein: CASSLFLASRSHEQYF
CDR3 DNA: TGTGCCAGCAGTTTATTCCTAGCGTCCCGTTCCCACGAGCAGTACTTC

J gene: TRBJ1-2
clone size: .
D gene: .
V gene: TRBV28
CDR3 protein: CASNQEPQLHGYTF
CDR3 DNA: TGTGCCAGTAATCAGGAGCCCCAACTCCATGGCTACACCTTC

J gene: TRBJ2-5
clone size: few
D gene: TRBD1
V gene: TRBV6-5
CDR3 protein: CASSYRGPRGETQYF
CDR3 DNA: TGTGCCAGCAGTTACAGGGGGCCCAGAGGAGAGACCCAGTACTTC

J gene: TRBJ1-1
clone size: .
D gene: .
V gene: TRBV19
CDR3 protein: CASSIEVGRDTEAFF
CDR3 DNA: TGTGCCAGTAGTATAGAGGTAGGGAGGGACACTGAAGCTTTCTTT

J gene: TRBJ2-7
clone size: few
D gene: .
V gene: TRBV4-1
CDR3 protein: CASSLTFNTREQYF
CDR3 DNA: TGCGCCAGCAGCCTAACGTTCAACACGAGAGAGCAGTACTTC

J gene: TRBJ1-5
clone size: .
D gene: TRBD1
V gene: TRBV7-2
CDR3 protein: CASSLRKGQGSGNQPQHF
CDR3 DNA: TGTGCCAGCAGCCTGCGGAAGGGACAGGGCTCGGGCAATCAGCCCCAGCATTTT

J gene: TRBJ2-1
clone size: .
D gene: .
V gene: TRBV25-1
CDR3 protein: CASSDPTTSSYNEQFF
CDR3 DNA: TGTGCCAGCAGTGACCCTACGACTAGCTCCTACAATGAGCAGTTCTTC

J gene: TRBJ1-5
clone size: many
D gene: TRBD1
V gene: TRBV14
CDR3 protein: CASSQVQDRGIESNQPQHF
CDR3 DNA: TGTGCCAGCAGCCAAGTCCAGGACAGGGGAATTGAGAGCAATCAGCCCCAGCATTTT